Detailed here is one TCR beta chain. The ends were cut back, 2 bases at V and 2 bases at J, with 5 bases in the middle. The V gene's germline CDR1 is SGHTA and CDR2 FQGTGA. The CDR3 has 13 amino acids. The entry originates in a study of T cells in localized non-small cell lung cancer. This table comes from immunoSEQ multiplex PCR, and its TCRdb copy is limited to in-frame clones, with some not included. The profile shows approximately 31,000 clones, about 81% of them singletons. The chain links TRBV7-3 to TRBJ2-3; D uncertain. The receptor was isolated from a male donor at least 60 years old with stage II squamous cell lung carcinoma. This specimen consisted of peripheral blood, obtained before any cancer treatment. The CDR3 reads CASSLWNTDTQYF. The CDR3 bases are TGTGCCAGCAGCTTATGGAACACAGATACGCAGTATTTT. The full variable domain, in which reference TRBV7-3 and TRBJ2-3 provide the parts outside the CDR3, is GAGVSQTPSNKVTEKGKYVELRCDPISGHTALYWYRQSLGQGPEFLIYFQGTGAADDSGLPNDRFFAVRPEGSVSTLKIQRTERGDSAVYLCASSLWNTDTQYFGPGTRLTVL.